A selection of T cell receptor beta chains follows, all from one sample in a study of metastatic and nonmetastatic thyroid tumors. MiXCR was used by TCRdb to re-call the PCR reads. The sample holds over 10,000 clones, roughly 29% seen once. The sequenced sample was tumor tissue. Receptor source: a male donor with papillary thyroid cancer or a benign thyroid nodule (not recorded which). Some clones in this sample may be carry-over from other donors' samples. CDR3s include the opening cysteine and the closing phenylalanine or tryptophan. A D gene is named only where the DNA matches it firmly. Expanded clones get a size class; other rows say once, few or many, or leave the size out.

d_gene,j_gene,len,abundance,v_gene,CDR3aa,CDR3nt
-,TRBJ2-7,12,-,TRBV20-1,CSVSPSSYEQYF,TGCAGTGTAAGCCCTTCATCCTACGAGCAGTACTTC
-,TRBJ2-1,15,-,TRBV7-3,CASSFLQSSYNEQSF,TGTGCCAGCAGCTTTCTCCAGAGCTCCTACAATGAGCAGTCCTTC
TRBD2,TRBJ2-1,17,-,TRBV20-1,CSARDYGLAGTYSEQFF,TGCAGTGCTAGAGACTACGGACTAGCGGGGACATACAGTGAGCAGTTCTTC
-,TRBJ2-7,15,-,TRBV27,CASSIAGVGSYEQYF,TGTGCCAGCAGTATAGCTGGGGTTGGGTCCTACGAGCAGTACTTC
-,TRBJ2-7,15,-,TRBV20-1,CSSSPPGESNYEQYF,TGCAGTTCTAGCCCCCCCGGGGAGTCTAACTACGAGCAGTACTTC
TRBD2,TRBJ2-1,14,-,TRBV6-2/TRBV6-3,CASSYSVGGHEQFF,TGTGCCAGCAGTTACTCAGTGGGAGGGCATGAGCAGTTCTTC
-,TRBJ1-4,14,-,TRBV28,CASSLSGLAEKLFF,TGTGCCAGCAGTTTAAGTGGGCTCGCTGAAAAACTGTTTTTT
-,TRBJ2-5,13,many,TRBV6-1,CASSPTSEETQYF,TGTGCCAGCAGTCCGACATCGGAAGAGACCCAGTACTTC
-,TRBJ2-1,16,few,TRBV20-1,CSARPRDPSSYNEQFF,TGCAGTGCTAGACCCCGGGACCCAAGCTCCTACAATGAGCAGTTCTTC
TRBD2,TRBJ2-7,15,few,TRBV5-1,CASSPAAGTFAEQYF,TGCGCCAGCAGCCCAGCAGCGGGGACCTTCGCCGAGCAGTACTTC
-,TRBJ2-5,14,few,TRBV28,CASGDRQGQETQYF,TGTGCCAGCGGCGACCGTCAGGGTCAAGAGACCCAGTACTTC
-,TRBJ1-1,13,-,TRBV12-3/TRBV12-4,CASSFPPGTEAFF,TGTGCCAGCAGTTTCCCTCCAGGCACTGAAGCTTTCTTT
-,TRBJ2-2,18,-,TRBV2,CASSEALGFLATPGELFF,TGTGCCAGCAGTGAAGCGCTTGGGTTTCTAGCTACTCCCGGGGAGCTGTTTTTT
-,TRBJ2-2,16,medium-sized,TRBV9,CASSVGSGEVTGELFF,TGTGCCAGCAGCGTAGGGTCGGGAGAGGTCACCGGGGAGCTGTTTTTT
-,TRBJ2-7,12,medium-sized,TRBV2,CASRGLRGEQYF,TGTGCCAGCAGGGGCCTTCGGGGCGAGCAGTACTTC
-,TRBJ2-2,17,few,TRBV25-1,CASSDHPRDTNTGELFF,TGTGCCAGCAGTGACCACCCTCGCGATACGAACACCGGGGAGCTGTTTTTT
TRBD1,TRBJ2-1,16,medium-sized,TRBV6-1,CASSLRTGGTYNEQFF,TGTGCCAGCAGTCTACGGACAGGGGGCACCTACAATGAGCAGTTCTTC
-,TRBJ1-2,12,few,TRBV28,CASSPSWYGYTF,TGTGCCAGCAGCCCCAGTTGGTATGGCTACACCTTC
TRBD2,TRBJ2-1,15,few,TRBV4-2,CASSTGLAELNEQFF,TGTGCCAGCAGCACTGGGCTAGCGGAACTCAATGAGCAGTTCTTC
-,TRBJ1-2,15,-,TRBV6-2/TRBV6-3,CASSYSRQANYGYTF,TGTGCCAGCAGTTACTCTCGACAGGCTAACTATGGCTACACCTTC
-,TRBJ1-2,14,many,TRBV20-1,CSAGAWGGELGYTF,TGCAGTGCTGGGGCTTGGGGGGGCGAGCTTGGCTACACCTTC
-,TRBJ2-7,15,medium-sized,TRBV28,CASSLAVGGSYEQYF,TGTGCCAGCAGTTTGGCGGTGGGAGGATCCTACGAGCAGTACTTC
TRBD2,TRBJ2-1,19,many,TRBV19,CASSLRTSGRASSYNEQFF,TGTGCCAGTAGCCTCAGGACTAGCGGGAGGGCCTCATCCTACAATGAGCAGTTCTTC
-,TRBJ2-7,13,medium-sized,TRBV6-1,CASSEQRSYEQYF,TGTGCCAGCAGTGAACAGCGGTCCTACGAGCAGTACTTC
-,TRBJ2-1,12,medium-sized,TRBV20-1,CSARDGTNEQFF,TGCAGTGCTAGAGATGGAACGAATGAGCAGTTCTTC
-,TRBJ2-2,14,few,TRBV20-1,CSARGWSNTGELFF,TGCAGTGCTAGGGGGTGGTCGAACACCGGGGAGCTGTTTTTT